This TCR beta chain originates from a study of neoadjuvant anti-PD-1 for oral cavity cancer. Across the study: Non-progressing patients received a fourth nivolumab dose near day 43, then surgery on days 50-56. The study's findings and limits: Only three patients per response group were TCR-analyzed; validation needed.

This clone appeared once. Its target is not known. PBMC libraries mostly used around 0.5 ug of input genomic DNA, with six replicates per sample. Only in-frame clones appear in the TCRdb table, and some are missing; sequencing was by immunoSEQ multiplex PCR. The sample has 14,000 or so clones, more than 65% seen once; the top ten hold under 2.5%. The CDR3 sequence is 17 residues long. CDR1 and CDR2 from the germline V gene are SGHAT and FQNNGV. J lost 2 bases, V lost 5 bases, and 14 bases had no gene match. The time point: after neoadjuvant nivolumab, at surgical resection. Sample: PBMCs, taken after nivolumab (anti-PD-1) treatment. The chain is built from TRBV11-2 and TRBJ1-2, with 7 nucleotides matching TRBD1. The receptor was isolated from a person aged 40 to 85 with oral cavity squamous cell carcinoma. In DNA, the CDR3 is TGTGCCAGCAGCCGGATCCGAGGCGGCAGGGGGAACTATGGCTACACCTTC. This encodes CASSRIRGGRGNYGYTF.